The 28 T cell receptor beta chains below come from one sample, sequenced in a study of T cells in Graves' hyperthyroidism and ophthalmopathy. TCR beta CDR3 sequences were amplified from RNA transcripts. TCR CDR3 regions were first amplified by RT-PCR with HTBI primers. TCRdb redid the calling of the multiplex PCR reads with MiXCR, one entry per CDR3 protein. The sample lists around 190,000 distinct CDR3 sequences; about 17% were seen once. Sequencing was performed on blood. All receptors come from a woman in her fifties or sixties with Graves' hyperthyroidism.

V and J are TRBV28 and TRBJ1-1, with D possibly matching TRBD1 (5 bases). This CDR3 region has 14 residues. Germline loops: CDR1 MDHEN, CDR2 SYDVKM. Trimming pared 6 bases from V and 3 bases from J, leaving 14 bases between. The CDR3 is CASSWSGGDTEAFF. In nucleotides, the CDR3 is TGTGCCAGCAGCTGGTCGGGGGGGGACACTGAAGCTTTCTTT.

The table lists this clonotype with a few counts. V is TRBV29-1 and J is TRBJ2-7; possible D gene TRBD2, 5 bases. The CDR3 contains 12 residues. Germline assignment: CDR1 SQVTM and CDR2 ANQGSEA. Trimming took off 4 bases at V and 2 bases at J, with 9 bases between the two ends. The chain's CDR3 is CSVGGLAYEQYF. The CDR3 DNA follows: TGCAGCGTTGGAGGGCTTGCCTACGAGCAGTACTTC.

This clonotype came up many times. The chain is built from TRBV29-1 and TRBJ2-5, with D possibly being TRBD1 or TRBD2 (5 bases each). Germline V gives CDR1 SQVTM, CDR2 ANQGSEA. V gave up 4 bases and J gave up 6 bases, with 12 bases separating them. The CDR3 spans 12 residues. The chain's CDR3 is CSVGDGGKTQYF. The DNA for the CDR3 is TGCAGCGTTGGGGACGGTGGGAAGACCCAGTACTTC.

This clonotype showed up just a few times. The chain couples TRBV20-1 to TRBJ2-3; TRBD2 matches at 11 bases. V shed 1 base, J shed 2 bases, and the junction held 17 bases outside the gene matches. The V gene's germline CDR1 is DFQATT and CDR2 SNEGSKA (reference sequence). The CDR3 contains 20 residues. The CDR3 DNA reads as TGCAGTGCTAGAGGGGGACCGGGACTAGCGGACAACAAAATCACAGATACGCAGTATTTT. Translated, it gives CSARGGPGLADNKITDTQYF.

This clonotype was seen ten or more times. A junction end diverges from the germline sequence, so it may reflect a read error. The chain links TRBV2 to TRBJ2-7; 7 positions match TRBD2. The CDR3 contains 16 residues. The germline gives CDR1 SNHLY, CDR2 FYNNEI. CDR3 in amino acids: CASSENGGSSSHEQYF. The DNA of the CDR3 is TGTGCCAGCAGTGAAAATGGCGGGAGTAGCTCCCACGAGCAGTACTTC.

This clonotype was seen ten or more times. The chain carries TRBV2 and TRBJ1-2; D not certain. The germline V and J ends were trimmed by 6 bases and 5 bases, with 19 bases remaining between them. Per germline, CDR1 SNHLY and CDR2 FYNNEI. The CDR3 runs 15 residues. Here the CDR3 reads CASSPSGSGRYGYTF. The CDR3 nucleotides are TGTGCCAGCAGCCCCTCGGGGTCCGGGAGGTATGGCTACACCTTC.

The rearrangement links TRBV7-3 to TRBJ2-1; unclear D gene. The germline V gene encodes CDR1 SGHTA and CDR2 FQGTGA. Trimming cost V 3 bases and J 2 bases, with 5 bases left between them. This CDR3 has 13 amino acids. CDR3 sequence: CASSFKAYNEQFF. CDR3 sequence (DNA): TGTGCCAGCAGCTTCAAAGCCTACAATGAGCAGTTCTTC.

The chain employs TRBV6-9 and TRBJ1-1, with 9 bases that match TRBD1. Losses at the gene ends were 3 bases for V and 4 bases for J; bases not matched to a gene: 6. The CDR3 has 15 residues. Per germline, CDR1 MNHGY and CDR2 SVAAGI. Written as DNA, the CDR3 is TGTGCCAGCAGTTACTGGGACAGGGAAGGCACTGAAGCTTTCTTT. This codes for CASSYWDREGTEAFF.

This clonotype was detected ten times or more. This chain joins TRBV28 and TRBJ1-1; 8 bases map to TRBD1. From germline, CDR1 is MDHEN and CDR2 SYDVKM. This CDR3 contains 15 residues. V shed 6 bases, J shed 0 bases, and the junction held 6 bases outside the gene matches. The CDR3 here is CASSDRGSMNTEAFF. CDR3 DNA sequence: TGTGCCAGCAGCGACAGGGGTAGTATGAACACTGAAGCTTTCTTT.

The chain links TRBV9 to TRBJ2-7, with D possibly TRBD2 on 5 matching bases. Trimming shortened V by 2 bases and J by 0 bases, and 12 bases separated the two germline ends. CDR3 length: 15 residues. Looked up from germline, CDR1 is SGDLS and CDR2 is YYNGEE. The CDR3 sequence: CASSVGGSSSYEQYF. The CDR3 DNA follows: TGTGCCAGCAGCGTGGGCGGGTCTAGCTCCTACGAGCAGTACTTC.

There are many counts of this clonotype. This chain links TRBV6-1 with TRBJ2-2, with 9 bases fitting TRBD2. CDR1 and CDR2 (germline): MNHNS, SASEGT. The length of the CDR3 is 16 residues. The junction had 8 bases not matched to a gene; V was cut back by 5 bases and J by 4 bases. The CDR3 reads CASSTGLAGLTGELFF. CDR3 coding DNA: TGTGCCAGCAGTACTGGCCTAGCGGGACTCACCGGGGAGCTGTTTTTT.

The V call is TRBV5-1, the J call TRBJ2-5, with D possibly TRBD1 on 5 matching bases. The germline V and J ends were trimmed by 3 bases and 2 bases, with 17 bases remaining between them. The CDR3 length is 16 residues. Germline V gene lookup returns CDR1 SGHRS and CDR2 YFSETQ. The CDR3 loop reads CASSWQGHTLQETQYF. CDR3 in DNA: TGCGCCAGCAGCTGGCAAGGACACACCCTTCAAGAGACCCAGTACTTC.

At least ten counts were recorded for this clonotype. The V and J genes are TRBV6-5 and TRBJ2-1, with 7 bases that match TRBD2. The CDR3 length is 16 residues. Germline CDR1 reads MNHEY; CDR2 reads SVGAGI. The V segment lost 2 bases and the J segment 1 base; nucleotides outside the gene matches: 5. The CDR3 sequence: CASSYRASGSYNEQFF. CDR3 in DNA: TGTGCCAGCAGTTACAGGGCTAGCGGTTCCTACAATGAGCAGTTCTTC.

This clonotype was recorded at least ten times. The genes are TRBV10-3 and TRBJ1-2; maybe TRBD1 (5 bases). CDR1 is ENHRY and CDR2 is SYGVKD in the germline V gene. The V and J ends lost 4 bases and 4 bases respectively, with 13 bases between them. The CDR3 has 14 amino acids. Here the CDR3 DNA reads TGTGCCATCAGTGCGGGTCAGGGAGGCTATGGCTACACCTTC. Its translation is CAISAGQGGYGYTF.

The chain combines TRBV5-1 with TRBJ2-3; 13 bases align to TRBD2. The CDR3 extends over 17 amino acids. CDR1 is SGHRS, CDR2 YFSETQ, per germline. V was pared by 4 bases and J by 3 bases, with 8 bases of the junction left unmatched. DNA of the CDR3: TGCGCCAGCAGCCCCGGACTAGCGGGAGAGTGGACAGATACGCAGTATTTT. Protein sequence: CASSPGLAGEWTDTQYF.

The CDR3 loop reads CASSLEVGSPLHF. CDR3 nucleotides: TGTGCCAGCAGCCTCGAGGTCGGATCACCCCTCCACTTT. The chain uses TRBV27 and TRBJ1-6; D call uncertain. The germline gives CDR1 MNHEY, CDR2 SMNVEV (reference sequence). The CDR3 consists of 13 residues. With 6 bases removed from V and 10 bases from J, the gap between germline ends came to 13 bases.

This clonotype was recorded at least ten times. The chain uses TRBV7-9 and TRBJ1-1; perhaps TRBD1 as D (5 bases). The germline V gene encodes CDR1 SEHNR and CDR2 FQNEAQ (reference sequence). CDR3 length: 13 residues. The V end lost 6 bases, the J end lost 4 bases, and 12 bases lay between the germline ends. CDR3: CASRDDGGTEAFF. In DNA, the CDR3 is TGTGCCAGCAGAGACGACGGGGGCACTGAAGCTTTCTTT.

This clonotype has at least ten counts. The chain is built from TRBV14 and TRBJ1-1; 9 bases fit TRBD1. Trimming removed 2 bases from V and 4 bases from J; junction bases left unmatched: 8. Germline CDR1 is SGHDN and CDR2 is FVKESK. This CDR3 contains 16 residues. CDR3 coding DNA: TGTGCCAGCAGCCAAAGGACAGGGGTGGGTGGCACTGAAGCTTTCTTT. It is translated as CASSQRTGVGGTEAFF.

This clonotype was counted many times. This chain joins TRBV6-1 and TRBJ2-3; 11 positions agree with TRBD2. The CDR3 covers 18 residues. Germline V gene lookup returns CDR1 MNHNS and CDR2 SASEGT. Trimming at V came to 0 bases and at J to 0 bases, leaving 5 bases not matched to a gene. CDR3 amino acids: CASSEALAGGPSTDTQYF. The CDR3 nucleotides read TGTGCCAGCAGTGAAGCGCTAGCGGGAGGACCTAGCACAGATACGCAGTATTTT.

This clonotype has only a few counts. The V and J genes are TRBV6-2 or TRBV6-3 and TRBJ2-7; D gene uncertain. CDR1 and CDR2 (germline): MNHEY, SVGEGT. This CDR3 is 12 amino acids long. Trimming took off 6 bases at V and 4 bases at J, with 10 bases between the two ends. As DNA, the CDR3 is TGTGCCAGCAGCCCCGCCGGGTACGAGCAGTACTTC. As protein: CASSPAGYEQYF.

The chain uses TRBV18 and TRBJ2-1, with 8 bases matching TRBD1. The V gene's germline CDR1 is KGHSH and CDR2 LQKENI. V dropped 4 bases and J dropped 9; count of bases not matched to a gene: 11. This CDR3 contains 15 residues. CDR3 in DNA: TGTGCCAGCTCACTGCAACCCAGGGGGCAAGGTGAGCAGTTCTTC. This codes for CASSLQPRGQGEQFF.

This clonotype showed up many times. The V and J genes are TRBV10-1 and TRBJ2-3, with 10 bases that match TRBD1. V shed 3 bases and J 3 bases; nucleotides not matched to a gene: 3. The germline gives CDR1 WNHNN, CDR2 SYGVQD (reference sequence). This CDR3 comprises 15 residues. The CDR3 DNA follows: TGCGCCAGCAGTGACCGGGACAGGGGTACAGATACGCAGTATTTT. Its translation is CASSDRDRGTDTQYF.

This clonotype was seen at least ten times. The J gene is TRBJ2-1, the V gene TRBV28; 7 positions match TRBD1. Germline-derived CDR1 and CDR2 are MDHEN and SYDVKM. J was trimmed by 3 bases and V by 5 bases; bases with no gene match: 10. The CDR3 is made up of 16 amino acids. The CDR3: CASSIRQGQGYNEQFF. The CDR3 nucleotides are TGTGCCAGCAGTATAAGACAGGGTCAGGGCTACAATGAGCAGTTCTTC.

This clonotype was seen at least ten times. This chain connects TRBV11-1 to TRBJ2-7, with D maybe TRBD1 (6 bases). Trimming shortened V by 5 bases and J by 7 bases, and 21 bases separated the two germline ends. Germline lookup yields CDR1 SGHAT and CDR2 FQDESV (reference sequence). There are 15 residues in the CDR3. The CDR3 nucleotides read TGTGCCAGCAGCCCCCCCGGACAGAATCAAGTGGAGCAGTACTTC. Translation gives CASSPPGQNQVEQYF.

This clonotype was observed a few times. This chain connects TRBV27 to TRBJ1-2; maybe TRBD1 (5 bases). The V end lost 8 bases, the J end lost 6 bases, and 10 bases lay between the germline ends. Germline CDR1 reads MNHEY; CDR2 reads SMNVEV (reference sequence). This CDR3 has 11 amino acids. CDR3 bases: TGTGCCAGCGGCCTGGGGGATGGCTACACCTTC. Protein sequence: CASGLGDGYTF.

This clonotype was seen many times. This chain links TRBV5-5 with TRBJ1-2; D call uncertain. Trimming stripped 0 bases from V and 11 bases from J, with 8 bases between. This CDR3 is 11 amino acids long. Germline lookup yields CDR1 SGHKS and CDR2 YYEKEE (reference sequence). This chain's CDR3 is CASSLVSEYTF. The CDR3 DNA sequence: TGTGCCAGCAGCTTGGTCTCGGAATACACCTTC.

The table lists this clonotype with a few counts. V is TRBV12-3 or TRBV12-4 and J is TRBJ1-4, with D uncertain. The CDR3 has 14 residues. V lost 4 bases and J 4 bases, leaving 10 bases between the germline ends. Here the CDR3 DNA reads TGTGCCAGCAGTTGGGGTACAGATAATGAAAAACTGTTTTTT. It yields the protein CASSWGTDNEKLFF.

A few counts support this clonotype. The chain is built from TRBV24-1 and TRBJ1-2; TRBD1 aligns across 10 bases. V lost 6 bases to trimming and J lost 7 bases; unmatched junction nucleotides: 10. The CDR3 totals 15 residues. Germline CDR1 KGHDR, CDR2 SFDVKD. The CDR3 DNA sequence: TGTGCCACCAGTCAGGGGCGGGACAGGGGAGTTGGCTACACCTTC. Translated, it gives CATSQGRDRGVGYTF.